Listed below are T cell receptor beta chains from one sample, sequenced in a study of identical twins. TCRdb independently ran MiXCR on the 5' RACE reads; one entry per CDR3 protein. The data show under 900,000 distinct CDR3 sequences, about 12% seen once. These data were likewise used in another study, on yellow fever vaccine responses in identical twins.

The specimen sequenced was PBMCs. The receptor set was obtained from a woman in her late teens or twenties in good health. The conserved cysteine and the conserved F or W are not part of the CDR3 here. The order of the fields is J gene, V gene, CDR3 length, D gene, CDR3 protein. D genes are given only for firm matches.

j_call: TRBJ1-2
v_call: TRBV12-3/TRBV12-4
cdr3_length: 15
d_call: -
cdr3_aa: ASSSHARGVSLYGYT

j_call: TRBJ1-1
v_call: TRBV12-3/TRBV12-4
cdr3_length: 12
d_call: -
cdr3_aa: ASSFQERNTEAF

j_call: TRBJ2-1
v_call: TRBV15
cdr3_length: 15
d_call: TRBD2
cdr3_aa: ATSVAGGMSSYNEQF

j_call: TRBJ1-6
v_call: TRBV12-3/TRBV12-4
cdr3_length: 10
d_call: -
cdr3_aa: ASSFKNSPLH

j_call: TRBJ1-1
v_call: TRBV6-2/TRBV6-3
cdr3_length: 13
d_call: TRBD1
cdr3_aa: ASSYSGTGNTEAF

j_call: TRBJ2-3
v_call: TRBV12-3/TRBV12-4
cdr3_length: 12
d_call: -
cdr3_aa: ASSLGPSSDTQY

j_call: TRBJ2-1
v_call: TRBV6-1
cdr3_length: 15
d_call: TRBD2
cdr3_aa: ASSEWEAGEAYNEQF

j_call: TRBJ2-3
v_call: TRBV5-1
cdr3_length: 15
d_call: TRBD2
cdr3_aa: ASSTHKTSGGADTQY

j_call: TRBJ2-3
v_call: TRBV7-9
cdr3_length: 12
d_call: -
cdr3_aa: ASSSDTIGNTQY

j_call: TRBJ2-5
v_call: TRBV7-8
cdr3_length: 14
d_call: -
cdr3_aa: ASSQNSGRPGETQY

j_call: TRBJ2-7
v_call: TRBV6-5
cdr3_length: 13
d_call: -
cdr3_aa: ASSYDILRAYEQY

j_call: TRBJ2-7
v_call: TRBV28
cdr3_length: 11
d_call: -
cdr3_aa: ASRLAATYEQY

j_call: TRBJ1-2
v_call: TRBV20-1
cdr3_length: 15
d_call: TRBD1
cdr3_aa: SARVKRTGPQGRGYT

j_call: TRBJ1-5
v_call: TRBV7-9
cdr3_length: 12
d_call: TRBD1
cdr3_aa: ASSEGQGDQPQH

j_call: TRBJ1-1
v_call: TRBV6-1
cdr3_length: 14
d_call: TRBD1
cdr3_aa: ASSPWDRGVNTEAF

j_call: TRBJ2-1
v_call: TRBV11-2
cdr3_length: 11
d_call: -
cdr3_aa: ASFGANHNEQF

j_call: TRBJ2-3
v_call: TRBV6-2/TRBV6-3
cdr3_length: 10
d_call: -
cdr3_aa: ASRDPFDTQY

j_call: TRBJ2-7
v_call: TRBV5-1
cdr3_length: 12
d_call: -
cdr3_aa: ASSPRWDLDEQY

j_call: TRBJ2-1
v_call: TRBV3-1
cdr3_length: 11
d_call: -
cdr3_aa: ASSLYESGPPY

j_call: TRBJ2-7
v_call: TRBV12-3/TRBV12-4
cdr3_length: 12
d_call: TRBD2
cdr3_aa: ASSLRLAPYEQY

j_call: TRBJ2-3
v_call: TRBV20-1
cdr3_length: 13
d_call: TRBD1
cdr3_aa: SARESGQGTDTQY

j_call: TRBJ2-1
v_call: TRBV12-3/TRBV12-4
cdr3_length: 13
d_call: TRBD1
cdr3_aa: ASRLDRDFTNEQF

j_call: TRBJ2-3
v_call: TRBV27
cdr3_length: 14
d_call: -
cdr3_aa: ASSLGLARSTDTQY

j_call: TRBJ2-7
v_call: TRBV6-2/TRBV6-3
cdr3_length: 14
d_call: TRBD2
cdr3_aa: ASSRALTSGTYEQY

j_call: TRBJ2-1
v_call: TRBV12-3/TRBV12-4
cdr3_length: 12
d_call: -
cdr3_aa: ASRKDYLYNEQF

j_call: TRBJ1-2
v_call: TRBV9
cdr3_length: 11
d_call: -
cdr3_aa: ASSAPQMKGYT

j_call: TRBJ2-1
v_call: TRBV20-1
cdr3_length: 12
d_call: TRBD1
cdr3_aa: SATGQGRYNEQF

j_call: TRBJ2-2
v_call: TRBV7-8
cdr3_length: 13
d_call: TRBD1
cdr3_aa: ASVRDRGNTGELF

j_call: TRBJ2-1
v_call: TRBV19
cdr3_length: 14
d_call: -
cdr3_aa: ASRSIAMGRSNEQF

j_call: TRBJ2-1
v_call: TRBV5-1
cdr3_length: 12
d_call: -
cdr3_aa: ASSTRSSYNEQF

j_call: TRBJ2-2
v_call: TRBV20-1
cdr3_length: 13
d_call: TRBD1
cdr3_aa: SARAGQGNTGELF

j_call: TRBJ2-1
v_call: TRBV7-2
cdr3_length: 16
d_call: -
cdr3_aa: ASSLAPVGRRAYNEQF

j_call: TRBJ2-7
v_call: TRBV20-1
cdr3_length: 13
d_call: -
cdr3_aa: SARDGTRGSYEQY

j_call: TRBJ2-1
v_call: TRBV28
cdr3_length: 13
d_call: -
cdr3_aa: ASSTPGQRYNEQF

j_call: TRBJ2-3
v_call: TRBV7-2
cdr3_length: 14
d_call: -
cdr3_aa: ASSFPAPLGADTQY

j_call: TRBJ2-3
v_call: TRBV20-1
cdr3_length: 15
d_call: -
cdr3_aa: SASGGGGQSPTDTQY

j_call: TRBJ2-7
v_call: TRBV12-3/TRBV12-4
cdr3_length: 14
d_call: TRBD2
cdr3_aa: ASSSGTSGSRYEQY

j_call: TRBJ1-5
v_call: TRBV24-1
cdr3_length: 13
d_call: -
cdr3_aa: ATSGDSLSNQPQH

j_call: TRBJ1-6
v_call: TRBV13
cdr3_length: 13
d_call: -
cdr3_aa: ASSLSGGLDSPLH

j_call: TRBJ2-7
v_call: TRBV5-6
cdr3_length: 13
d_call: TRBD1
cdr3_aa: ASSTGAGGIYEQY

j_call: TRBJ2-5
v_call: TRBV29-1
cdr3_length: 12
d_call: TRBD1
cdr3_aa: SVDGRGNQETQY

j_call: TRBJ2-1
v_call: TRBV15
cdr3_length: 14
d_call: TRBD2
cdr3_aa: ATSRLLAGGRDEQF

j_call: TRBJ1-2
v_call: TRBV29-1
cdr3_length: 11
d_call: TRBD1
cdr3_aa: SVESGGDYGYT

j_call: TRBJ1-5
v_call: TRBV18
cdr3_length: 13
d_call: -
cdr3_aa: ASSPGVVAGQPQH

j_call: TRBJ2-3
v_call: TRBV20-1
cdr3_length: 13
d_call: -
cdr3_aa: SASGPETSTDTQY

j_call: TRBJ2-1
v_call: TRBV7-3
cdr3_length: 10
d_call: -
cdr3_aa: ASSTTSDEQF

j_call: TRBJ1-6
v_call: TRBV6-4
cdr3_length: 14
d_call: -
cdr3_aa: ASRPQGLMTDSPLH

j_call: TRBJ2-5
v_call: TRBV12-3/TRBV12-4
cdr3_length: 13
d_call: -
cdr3_aa: ASSLIPSEQETQY

j_call: TRBJ2-1
v_call: TRBV7-9
cdr3_length: 15
d_call: -
cdr3_aa: ASSLKGAVGQRNEQF

j_call: TRBJ2-3
v_call: TRBV6-1
cdr3_length: 13
d_call: TRBD2
cdr3_aa: ASMPLAGGTDTQY

j_call: TRBJ2-3
v_call: TRBV24-1
cdr3_length: 15
d_call: -
cdr3_aa: ATSDRRTGRSTDTQY

j_call: TRBJ2-1
v_call: TRBV28
cdr3_length: 13
d_call: TRBD1
cdr3_aa: ASRHPGQGNNEQF

j_call: TRBJ2-2
v_call: TRBV3-1
cdr3_length: 14
d_call: TRBD2
cdr3_aa: ASSVGTSGSIGELF

j_call: TRBJ2-6
v_call: TRBV10-3
cdr3_length: 10
d_call: -
cdr3_aa: AIKLLSNVLT

j_call: TRBJ2-5
v_call: TRBV11-2
cdr3_length: 14
d_call: -
cdr3_aa: ASSLDLSGFAETQY